A selection of T cell receptor beta chains follows, all from one sample in a study of breast tumors, draining lymph nodes, adjacent tissues. TCRdb redid the calling of the multiplex PCR reads with MiXCR, one entry per CDR3 protein. Here the sample spans approximately 210,000 distinct CDR3 sequences, roughly 30% being singletons. Sequenced: axillary lymph node tissue. These TCRs come from a female donor with breast cancer. Some clones in this sample may be carry-over from other donors' samples. Both conserved end residues are part of each CDR3. The order of the fields is clone size, V gene, D gene, J gene, CDR3 protein, CDR3 DNA. A D gene is named only where the DNA matches it firmly. Clone sizes are given selectively: once, few, many, or a class where the clone is expanded.

abundance: -; v_gene: TRBV7-2; d_gene: TRBD2; j_gene: TRBJ2-1; CDR3aa: CASRPGLAGLRVGNEQFF; CDR3nt: TGTGCCAGCAGACCAGGACTAGCGGGACTTAGGGTTGGCAATGAGCAGTTCTTC
abundance: -; v_gene: TRBV28; d_gene: -; j_gene: TRBJ1-5; CDR3aa: CASSGQTNQPQHF; CDR3nt: TGTGCCAGCAGTGGGCAGACCAATCAGCCCCAGCATTTT
abundance: -; v_gene: TRBV2; d_gene: TRBD1; j_gene: TRBJ2-3; CDR3aa: CASSGDRGRADTQYF; CDR3nt: TGTGCCAGCAGTGGTGACAGGGGGCGGGCAGATACGCAGTATTTT
abundance: many; v_gene: TRBV7-3; d_gene: -; j_gene: TRBJ2-1; CDR3aa: CASSLSEMRGGEQFF; CDR3nt: TGTGCCAGCAGCTTAAGTGAAATGCGGGGCGGAGAGCAGTTCTTC
abundance: many; v_gene: TRBV5-1; d_gene: -; j_gene: TRBJ1-4; CDR3aa: CASSGDGKLFF; CDR3nt: TGCGCCAGCAGTGGCGATGGAAAACTGTTTTTT
abundance: many; v_gene: TRBV2; d_gene: -; j_gene: TRBJ2-2; CDR3aa: CASSEALTGELFF; CDR3nt: TGTGCCAGCAGTGAAGCGCTTACCGGGGAGCTGTTTTTT
abundance: many; v_gene: TRBV11-3; d_gene: -; j_gene: TRBJ2-1; CDR3aa: CASSLGVEAGEQFF; CDR3nt: TGTGCCAGCAGCTTAGGGGTGGAAGCGGGTGAGCAGTTCTTC
abundance: many; v_gene: TRBV3-1; d_gene: TRBD2; j_gene: TRBJ2-1; CDR3aa: CASSFRSGSAYNEQFF; CDR3nt: TGTGCCAGCAGCTTTAGGAGCGGGAGTGCCTACAATGAGCAGTTCTTC
abundance: -; v_gene: TRBV12-3/TRBV12-4; d_gene: -; j_gene: TRBJ1-1; CDR3aa: CASSLRIGRGDGEAFF; CDR3nt: TGTGCCAGCAGTTTAAGGATTGGGCGGGGGGACGGGGAAGCTTTCTTT
abundance: many; v_gene: TRBV20-1; d_gene: -; j_gene: TRBJ2-1; CDR3aa: CSARFRGAGVYNEQFF; CDR3nt: TGCAGTGCTAGATTCCGAGGGGCGGGCGTCTACAATGAGCAGTTCTTC
abundance: few; v_gene: TRBV6-2/TRBV6-3; d_gene: TRBD2; j_gene: TRBJ2-5; CDR3aa: CASSHSPSGNLETQYF; CDR3nt: TGTGCCAGCAGTCACTCGCCTAGCGGGAACTTGGAGACCCAGTACTTC
abundance: many; v_gene: TRBV11-3; d_gene: -; j_gene: TRBJ2-3; CDR3aa: CASRGPDTQYF; CDR3nt: TGTGCCTCTAGGGGCCCAGATACGCAGTATTTT
abundance: many; v_gene: TRBV12-3/TRBV12-4; d_gene: TRBD2; j_gene: TRBJ2-1; CDR3aa: CASSLRPSGPYNEQFF; CDR3nt: TGTGCCAGCAGTTTGAGGCCTAGCGGACCCTACAATGAGCAGTTCTTC
abundance: many; v_gene: TRBV20-1; d_gene: TRBD2; j_gene: TRBJ2-7; CDR3aa: CSASPGRLYEQYF; CDR3nt: TGCAGTGCTAGTCCCGGGAGGCTTTACGAGCAGTACTTC
abundance: many; v_gene: TRBV6-1; d_gene: -; j_gene: TRBJ2-2; CDR3aa: CASSLGGTGTGELFF; CDR3nt: TGTGCCAGCAGTCTCGGGGGAACTGGCACCGGGGAGCTGTTTTTT
abundance: -; v_gene: TRBV6-2/TRBV6-3; d_gene: -; j_gene: TRBJ2-6; CDR3aa: CASRPSWAGGANVLTF; CDR3nt: TGTGCCAGCAGGCCCTCCTGGGCTGGCGGGGCCAACGTCCTGACTTTC
abundance: -; v_gene: TRBV5-6; d_gene: -; j_gene: TRBJ1-1; CDR3aa: CASSYREGTEAFF; CDR3nt: TGTGCCAGCAGCTACAGGGAGGGCACTGAAGCTTTCTTT
abundance: few; v_gene: TRBV30; d_gene: TRBD1; j_gene: TRBJ1-5; CDR3aa: CAWSGTGDQPQHF; CDR3nt: TGTGCCTGGAGCGGGACAGGGGATCAGCCCCAGCATTTT
abundance: -; v_gene: TRBV29-1; d_gene: -; j_gene: TRBJ2-7; CDR3aa: CSVVELDLSYEQYF; CDR3nt: TGCAGCGTTGTCGAGTTAGACCTCAGCTACGAGCAGTACTTC
abundance: many; v_gene: TRBV29-1; d_gene: -; j_gene: TRBJ2-2; CDR3aa: CSVEVLQTGELFF; CDR3nt: TGCAGCGTTGAAGTCCTTCAGACCGGGGAGCTGTTTTTT
abundance: many; v_gene: TRBV6-1; d_gene: TRBD1; j_gene: TRBJ1-2; CDR3aa: CASSENRGGYGYTF; CDR3nt: TGTGCCAGCAGTGAAAACAGGGGGGGATATGGCTACACCTTC
abundance: -; v_gene: TRBV7-9; d_gene: TRBD1; j_gene: TRBJ1-2; CDR3aa: CASSLHRGYGYTF; CDR3nt: TGTGCCAGCAGCTTACACAGGGGATATGGCTACACCTTC
abundance: many; v_gene: TRBV7-2; d_gene: -; j_gene: TRBJ1-2; CDR3aa: CASSPIRGGYTF; CDR3nt: TGTGCCAGCAGCCCGATCAGGGGTGGCTACACCTTC
abundance: once; v_gene: TRBV13; d_gene: TRBD1; j_gene: TRBJ2-5; CDR3aa: CASSLVGTAQETQYF; CDR3nt: TGTGCCAGCAGCTTAGTGGGGACAGCCCAAGAGACCCAGTACTTC
abundance: many; v_gene: TRBV12-3/TRBV12-4; d_gene: -; j_gene: TRBJ2-2; CDR3aa: CASSLRGGTGELFF; CDR3nt: TGTGCCAGCAGTTTGAGGGGAGGTACCGGGGAGCTGTTTTTT
abundance: many; v_gene: TRBV30; d_gene: -; j_gene: TRBJ2-5; CDR3aa: CAWSKGNQGEGETQYF; CDR3nt: TGTGCCTGGAGTAAGGGCAACCAGGGAGAGGGAGAGACCCAGTACTTC
abundance: -; v_gene: TRBV11-3; d_gene: TRBD2; j_gene: TRBJ2-1; CDR3aa: CACSGRVYNEQFF; CDR3nt: TGTGCTTGTAGCGGGAGAGTCTACAATGAGCAGTTCTTC
abundance: -; v_gene: TRBV5-5; d_gene: TRBD1; j_gene: TRBJ1-1; CDR3aa: CASRVGQTKEAFF; CDR3nt: TGTGCCAGCAGGGTGGGACAGACCAAAGAAGCTTTCTTT
abundance: -; v_gene: TRBV15; d_gene: -; j_gene: TRBJ1-1; CDR3aa: CATRGPTGPEAFF; CDR3nt: TGTGCCACACGGGGACCCACTGGGCCTGAAGCTTTCTTT
abundance: many; v_gene: TRBV10-3; d_gene: -; j_gene: TRBJ2-7; CDR3aa: CAISETAGASYEQYF; CDR3nt: TGTGCCATCAGTGAGACGGCAGGGGCATCCTACGAGCAGTACTTC
abundance: many; v_gene: TRBV6-4; d_gene: TRBD2; j_gene: TRBJ2-3; CDR3aa: CASSEVAGGPIDTQYF; CDR3nt: TGTGCCAGCAGTGAAGTAGCGGGAGGGCCTATAGATACGCAGTATTTT
abundance: once; v_gene: TRBV19; d_gene: -; j_gene: TRBJ1-5; CDR3aa: CASLGSNQPQHF; CDR3nt: TGTGCTAGCTTGGGGAGCAATCAGCCCCAGCATTTT
abundance: -; v_gene: TRBV7-3; d_gene: TRBD1; j_gene: TRBJ1-6; CDR3aa: CASSPWDRAKESPLHF; CDR3nt: TGTGCCAGCAGCCCATGGGACAGGGCGAAGGAGTCACCCCTCCACTTT
abundance: many; v_gene: TRBV6-5; d_gene: -; j_gene: TRBJ2-7; CDR3aa: CASSPPGRHEQYF; CDR3nt: TGTGCCAGCAGTCCTCCCGGAAGGCACGAGCAGTACTTC
abundance: -; v_gene: TRBV30; d_gene: -; j_gene: TRBJ2-3; CDR3aa: CAWRGGAGGWDTQYF; CDR3nt: TGTGCCTGGAGGGGAGGGGCAGGGGGCTGGGATACGCAGTATTTT
abundance: -; v_gene: TRBV29-1; d_gene: -; j_gene: TRBJ1-4; CDR3aa: CSVPLAEADATNEKLFF; CDR3nt: TGCAGCGTCCCTTTGGCGGAGGCCGACGCAACTAATGAAAAACTGTTTTTT
abundance: many; v_gene: TRBV3-2; d_gene: -; j_gene: TRBJ2-1; CDR3aa: CASSQDWGRFEYNEQFF; CDR3nt: TGTGCCAGCAGCCAAGATTGGGGGAGATTCGAGTACAATGAGCAGTTCTTC
abundance: many; v_gene: TRBV6-2/TRBV6-3; d_gene: -; j_gene: TRBJ2-2; CDR3aa: CASTGSVPGELFF; CDR3nt: TGTGCCAGCACAGGGTCGGTACCCGGGGAGCTGTTTTTT
abundance: -; v_gene: TRBV25-1; d_gene: TRBD1; j_gene: TRBJ2-5; CDR3aa: CASSEQLQHRGDGGPQTF; CDR3nt: TGTGCCAGCAGTGAACAATTACAACACAGGGGGGACGGGGGACCCCAGACCTTC